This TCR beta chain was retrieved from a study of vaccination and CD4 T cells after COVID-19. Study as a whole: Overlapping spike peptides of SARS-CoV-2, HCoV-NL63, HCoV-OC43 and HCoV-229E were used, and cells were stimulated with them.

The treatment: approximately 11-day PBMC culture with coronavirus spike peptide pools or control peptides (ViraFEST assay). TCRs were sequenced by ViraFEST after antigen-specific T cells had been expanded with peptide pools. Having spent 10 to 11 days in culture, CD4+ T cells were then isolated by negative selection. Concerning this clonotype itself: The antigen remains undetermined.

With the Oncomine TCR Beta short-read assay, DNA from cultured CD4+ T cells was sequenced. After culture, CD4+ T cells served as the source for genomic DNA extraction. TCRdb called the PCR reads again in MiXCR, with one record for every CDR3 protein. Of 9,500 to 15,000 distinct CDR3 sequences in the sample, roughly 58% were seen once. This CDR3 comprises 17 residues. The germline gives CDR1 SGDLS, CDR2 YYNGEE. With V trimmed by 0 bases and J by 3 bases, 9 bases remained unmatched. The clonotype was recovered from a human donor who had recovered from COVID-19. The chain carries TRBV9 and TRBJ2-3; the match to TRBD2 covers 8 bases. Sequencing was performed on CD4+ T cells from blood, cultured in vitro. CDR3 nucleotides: TGTGCCAGCAGCGTAGGTGTCAGCGGGAGTAGTACAGATACGCAGTATTTT. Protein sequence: CASSVGVSGSSTDTQYF.